The present TCR beta chain was sequenced within a study of cytomegalovirus exposure and HLA in healthy donors. General study points: One variant, a missense change in DCLRE1C, was linked in a later analysis to TCR beta V- and J-gene trimming. Testing in vitro showed a few CMV-associated chains specific for CMV antigens.

Unmatched junction bases numbered 4, after V lost 3 bases and J lost 0 bases. This CDR3 region has 15 residues. Germline V gene data show CDR1 as KGHSH and CDR2 as LQKENI. Primers for the PCR totalled 60 Vbeta and 13 Jbeta. Sequenced by immunoSEQ multiplex PCR; TCRdb stores in-frame clones only, minus some. The data contain about 200,000 clones, almost 70% of them seen just once; the ten biggest clones take up around 3%. Details on this clone: Its matching antigen is unknown.

The clonotype comes from a man in his forties in good health and CMV-seropositive. The chain couples TRBV18 to TRBJ1-1; 7 bases match TRBD1. Sequenced sample: PBMCs. The CDR3 DNA reads as TGTGCCAGCTCACCCTGGGACAGCATGAACACTGAAGCTTTCTTT. Its protein is CASSPWDSMNTEAFF. Full variable domain (outside the CDR3, taken from reference TRBV18 and TRBJ1-1): NAGVMQNPRHLVRRRGQEARLRCSPMKGHSHVYWYRQLPEEGLKFMVYLQKENIIDESGMPKERFSAEFPKEGPSILRIQQVVRGDSAAYFCASSPWDSMNTEAFFGQGTRLTVV.